In this sample, the clone carrying this T cell receptor (beta chain) turned up a few times. The antigen remains unidentified. The source of the sample is a study of CD8 T cells in ankylosing spondylitis. Findings and limits, study-wide: Within ankylosing spondylitis blood, a TCR beta motif made up of eight or nine highly homologous variants appeared to be characteristic. Some motif variants were previously reported in reactive arthritis synovial fluid and blood. In ankylosing spondylitis patients, matched synovial fluid reportedly showed significant enrichment of disease-linked clones.

Germline assignment: CDR1 SGHKS and CDR2 YYEKEE (reference sequence). V dropped 0 bases and J dropped 8 bases, with 11 bases sitting between them. This CDR3 has 13 amino acids. Scientists made TCR beta libraries using quantitative 5'-RACE with molecular barcodes. From the 5' RACE reads, TCRdb called clonotypes with MiXCR, one entry per CDR3 protein. Of 250,000 or so distinct CDR3 sequences listed, 18% are singletons. The rearrangement uses TRBV5-5 and TRBJ2-5; D not certain. The sample taken for sequencing was blood, either unsorted or a sorted T cell fraction (not recorded which). The sequence was obtained from a male donor with ankylosing spondylitis or in good health (not recorded which). The CDR3 region is CASSLDIWETQYF. CDR3 DNA: TGTGCCAGCAGCTTGGATATTTGGGAAACCCAGTACTTC.